Measured by frequency, the clone carrying this T cell receptor beta chain is medium-sized. TRB was amplified from approximately 230 ng of peripheral blood genomic DNA per sample. TRB was amplified by touch-down multiplex PCR, primer pools A and B combined. TCRdb reprocessed the multiplex PCR reads and stores each CDR3 protein as one record, lacking DNA. In total, the table holds approximately 9,400 distinct CDR3 sequences. This sample is part of a study of T cell clusters in autoimmune cytopenias. This CDR3 region has 15 residues. Germline V gene sequence: CDR1 LNHDA, CDR2 SQIVND (reference sequence).

The receptor comes from a human donor with an autoimmune cytopenia or autoimmune hepatitis (not recorded which). Sequencing was performed on peripheral blood. This chain joins TRBV19 and TRBJ1-2; TCRdb gives TRBD1 as the D gene, but with no DNA this cannot be confirmed. Here the CDR3 reads CASSSTGHPSYGYTF.